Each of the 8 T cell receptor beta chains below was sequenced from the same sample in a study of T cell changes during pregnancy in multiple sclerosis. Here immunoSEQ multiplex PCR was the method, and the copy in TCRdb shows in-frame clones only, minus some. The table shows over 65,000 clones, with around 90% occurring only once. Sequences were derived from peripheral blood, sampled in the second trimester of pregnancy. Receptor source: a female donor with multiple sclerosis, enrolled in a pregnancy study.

CDR3 protein: CASSPASPNEQFF. CDR3 bases: TGTGCCAGCTCACCGGCTAGTCCCAATGAGCAGTTCTTC. The rearrangement uses TRBV18 and TRBJ2-1, with D hard to call. Germline CDR1 and CDR2: KGHSH and LQKENI. The CDR3 totals 13 residues. V shed 3 bases and J shed 6 bases, with 9 bases lying between them.

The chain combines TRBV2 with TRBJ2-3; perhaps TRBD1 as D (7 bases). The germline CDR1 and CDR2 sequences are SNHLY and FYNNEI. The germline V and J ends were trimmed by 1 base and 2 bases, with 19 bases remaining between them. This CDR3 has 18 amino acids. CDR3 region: CASSEGRGLGLNTDTQYF. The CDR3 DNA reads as TGTGCCAGCAGTGAAGGGAGGGGGCTAGGCCTTAACACAGATACGCAGTATTTT.

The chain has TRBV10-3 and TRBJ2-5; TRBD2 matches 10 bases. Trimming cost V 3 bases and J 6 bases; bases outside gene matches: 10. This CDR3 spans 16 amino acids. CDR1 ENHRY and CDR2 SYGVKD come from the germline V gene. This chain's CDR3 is CAISDASGGGFQTQYF. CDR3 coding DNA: TGTGCCATCAGTGACGCTAGCGGGGGCGGTTTCCAGACCCAGTACTTC.

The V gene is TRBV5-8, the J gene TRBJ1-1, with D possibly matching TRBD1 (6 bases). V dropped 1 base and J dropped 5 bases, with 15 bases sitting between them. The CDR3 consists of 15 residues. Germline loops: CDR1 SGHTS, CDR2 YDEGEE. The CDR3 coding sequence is TGTGCCAGCAGCTTGTACGCGGGGGGCTCGACTGAAGCTTTCTTT. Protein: CASSLYAGGSTEAFF.

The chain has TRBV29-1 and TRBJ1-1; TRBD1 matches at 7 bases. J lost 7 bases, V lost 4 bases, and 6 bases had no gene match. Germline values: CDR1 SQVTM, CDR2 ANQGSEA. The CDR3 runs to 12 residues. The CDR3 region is CSVAGGILEAFF. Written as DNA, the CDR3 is TGCAGCGTTGCAGGGGGAATTCTTGAAGCTTTCTTT.

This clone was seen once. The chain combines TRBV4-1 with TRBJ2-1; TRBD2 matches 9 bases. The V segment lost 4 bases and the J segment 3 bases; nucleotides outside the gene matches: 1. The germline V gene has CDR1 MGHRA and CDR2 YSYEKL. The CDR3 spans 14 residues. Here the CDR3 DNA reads TGCGCCAGCAGCCTTAGCGGGGGCTACAATGAGCAGTTCTTC. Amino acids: CASSLSGGYNEQFF.

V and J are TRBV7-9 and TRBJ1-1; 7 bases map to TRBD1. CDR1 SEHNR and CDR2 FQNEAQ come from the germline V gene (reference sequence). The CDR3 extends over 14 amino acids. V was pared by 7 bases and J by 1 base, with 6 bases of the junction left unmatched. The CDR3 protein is CASTWGQPNTEAFF. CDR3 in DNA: TGTGCCAGCACCTGGGGACAGCCGAACACTGAAGCTTTCTTT. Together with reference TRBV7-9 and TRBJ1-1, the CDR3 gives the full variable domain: DTGVSQNPRHKITKRGQNVTFRCDPISEHNRLYWYRQTLGQGPEFLTYFQNEAQLEKSRLLSDRFSAERPKGSFSTLEIQRTEQGDSAMYLCASTWGQPNTEAFFGQGTRLTVV.

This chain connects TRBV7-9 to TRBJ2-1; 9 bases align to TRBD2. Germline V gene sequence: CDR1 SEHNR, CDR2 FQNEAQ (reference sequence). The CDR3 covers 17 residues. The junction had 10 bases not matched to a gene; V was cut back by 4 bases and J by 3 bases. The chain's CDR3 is CASSSNRGAGGYNEQFF. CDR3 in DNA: TGTGCCAGCAGCTCGAACCGGGGAGCGGGGGGCTACAATGAGCAGTTCTTC.